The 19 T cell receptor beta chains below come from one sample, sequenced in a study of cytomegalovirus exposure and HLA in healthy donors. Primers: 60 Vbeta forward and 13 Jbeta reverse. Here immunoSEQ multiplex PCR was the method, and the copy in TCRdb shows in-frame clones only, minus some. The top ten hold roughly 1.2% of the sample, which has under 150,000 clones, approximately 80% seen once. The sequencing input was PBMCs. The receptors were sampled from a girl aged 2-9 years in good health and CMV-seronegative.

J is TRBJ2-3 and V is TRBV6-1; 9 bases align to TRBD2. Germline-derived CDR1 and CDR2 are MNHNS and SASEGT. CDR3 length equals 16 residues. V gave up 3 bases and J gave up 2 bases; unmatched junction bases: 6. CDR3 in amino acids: CASSDQGLASTDTQYF. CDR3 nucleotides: TGTGCCAGCAGTGACCAGGGACTAGCATCCACAGATACGCAGTATTTT.

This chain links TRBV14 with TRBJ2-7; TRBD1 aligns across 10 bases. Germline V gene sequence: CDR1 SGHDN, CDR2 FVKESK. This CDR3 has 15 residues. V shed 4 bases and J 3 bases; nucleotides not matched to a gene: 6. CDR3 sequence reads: CASSRRDRGYYEQYF. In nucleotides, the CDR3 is TGTGCCAGCAGCCGCCGGGACAGGGGCTACTACGAGCAGTACTTC.

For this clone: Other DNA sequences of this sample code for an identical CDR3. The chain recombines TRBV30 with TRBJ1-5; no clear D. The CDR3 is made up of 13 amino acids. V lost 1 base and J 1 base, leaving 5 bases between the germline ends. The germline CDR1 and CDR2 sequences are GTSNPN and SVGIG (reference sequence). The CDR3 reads CAWSGESNQPQHF. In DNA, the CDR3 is TGTGCCTGGAGTGGGGAGAGCAATCAGCCCCAGCATTTT.

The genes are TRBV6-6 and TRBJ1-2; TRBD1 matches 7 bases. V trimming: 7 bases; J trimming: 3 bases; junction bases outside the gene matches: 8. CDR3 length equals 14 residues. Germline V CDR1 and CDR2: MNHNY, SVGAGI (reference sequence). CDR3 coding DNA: TGTGCCAGCATCCTTCCCGGGACAGACTATGGCTACACCTTC. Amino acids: CASILPGTDYGYTF.

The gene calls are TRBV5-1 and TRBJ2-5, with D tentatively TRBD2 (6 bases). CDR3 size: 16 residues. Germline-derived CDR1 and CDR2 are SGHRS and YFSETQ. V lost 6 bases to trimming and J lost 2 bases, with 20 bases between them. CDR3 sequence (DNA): TGCGCCAGCAAAGCCGCCGAGGGTGGACTACAAGAGACCCAGTACTTC. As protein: CASKAAEGGLQETQYF.

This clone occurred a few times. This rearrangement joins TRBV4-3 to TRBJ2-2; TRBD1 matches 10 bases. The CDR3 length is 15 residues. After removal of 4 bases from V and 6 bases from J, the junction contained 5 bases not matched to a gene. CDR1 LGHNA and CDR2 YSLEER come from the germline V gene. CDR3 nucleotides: TGCGCCAGCAGCCCACTAGACAGGGGGCCCGGGGAGCTGTTTTTT. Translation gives CASSPLDRGPGELFF.

DNA of the CDR3: TGTGCCTGGAGTGTATTTTCGGGCGGGCTCACTGAAGCTTTCTTT. It yields the protein CAWSVFSGGLTEAFF. This chain joins TRBV30 and TRBJ1-1; D unclear. This CDR3 comprises 15 residues. Trimming removed 0 bases at V and 4 bases at J, with 15 bases between. CDR1 and CDR2 (germline): GTSNPN, SVGIG (reference sequence). Full variable domain (missing parts from reference TRBV30 and TRBJ1-1): SQTIHQWPATLVQPVGSPLSLECTVEGTSNPNLYWYRQAAGRGLQLLFYSVGIGQISSEVPQNLSASRPQDRQFILSSKKLLLSDSGFYLCAWSVFSGGLTEAFFGQGTRLTVV.

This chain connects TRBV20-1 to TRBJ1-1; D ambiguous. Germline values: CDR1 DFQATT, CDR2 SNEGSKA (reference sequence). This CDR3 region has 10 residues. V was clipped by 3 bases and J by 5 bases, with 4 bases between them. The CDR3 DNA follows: TGCAGTGCTAGGAGAACTGAAGCTTTCTTT. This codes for CSARRTEAFF.

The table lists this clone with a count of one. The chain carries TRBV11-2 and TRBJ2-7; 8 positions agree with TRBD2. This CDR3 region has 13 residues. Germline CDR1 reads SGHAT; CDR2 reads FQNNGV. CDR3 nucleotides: TGTGCAATCGGGGGGGGAAGCTCCTACGAGCAGTACTTC. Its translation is CAIGGGSSYEQYF. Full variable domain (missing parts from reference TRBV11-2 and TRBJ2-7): EAGVAQSPRYKIIEKRQSVAFWCNPISGHATLYWYQQILGQGPKLLIQFQNNGVVDDSQLPKDRFSAERLKGVDSTLKIQPAKLEDSAVYLCAIGGGSSYEQYFGPGTRLTVT.

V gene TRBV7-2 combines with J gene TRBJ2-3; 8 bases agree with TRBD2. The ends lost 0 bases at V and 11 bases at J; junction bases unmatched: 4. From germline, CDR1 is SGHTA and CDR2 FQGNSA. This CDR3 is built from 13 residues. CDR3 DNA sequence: TGTGCCAGCAGCTTAGCCCGCGGGGGGAAGCAGTATTTT. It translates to CASSLARGGKQYF.

The DNA for the CDR3 is TGTGCCAGCAGCGTGAACGGAGGAGCAGCCTACGAGCAGTACTTC. Its translation is CASSVNGGAAYEQYF. The J gene is TRBJ2-7, the V gene TRBV5-4, with D perhaps matching TRBD2 (5 bases). Germline V gives CDR1 SGHNT, CDR2 YYREEE (reference sequence). This CDR3 contains 15 residues. Trimming left V 4 bases short and J 2 bases short, with 16 bases between.

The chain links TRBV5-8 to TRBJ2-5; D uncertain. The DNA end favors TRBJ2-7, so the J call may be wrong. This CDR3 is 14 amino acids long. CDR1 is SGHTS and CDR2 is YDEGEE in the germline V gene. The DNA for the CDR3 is TGTGCCAGCAGCTTTATTCCAGAGAACTACGAGCAGTACTTC. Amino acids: CASSFIPENYEQYF.

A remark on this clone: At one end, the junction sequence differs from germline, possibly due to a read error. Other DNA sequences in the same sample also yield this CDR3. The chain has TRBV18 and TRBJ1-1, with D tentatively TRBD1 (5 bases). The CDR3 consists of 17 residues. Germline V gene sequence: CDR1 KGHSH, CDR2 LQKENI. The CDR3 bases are TGTGCCAGTTCACCACAAGGACCCAGGGTGATGAACACTGAAGCTTTCTTT. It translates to CASSPQGPRVMNTEAFF. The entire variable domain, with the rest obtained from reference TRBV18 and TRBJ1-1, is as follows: NAGVMQNPRHLVRRRGQEARLRCSPMKGHSHVYWYRQLPEEGLKFMVYLQKENIIDESGMPKERFSAEFPKEGPSILRIQQVVRGDSAAYFCASSPQGPRVMNTEAFFGQGTRLTVV.

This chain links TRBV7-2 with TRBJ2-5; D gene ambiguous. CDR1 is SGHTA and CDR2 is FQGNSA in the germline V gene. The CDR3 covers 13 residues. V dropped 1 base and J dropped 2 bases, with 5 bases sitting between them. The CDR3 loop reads CASSLGRQETQYF. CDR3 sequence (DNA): TGTGCCAGCAGCTTAGGCAGGCAAGAGACCCAGTACTTC.

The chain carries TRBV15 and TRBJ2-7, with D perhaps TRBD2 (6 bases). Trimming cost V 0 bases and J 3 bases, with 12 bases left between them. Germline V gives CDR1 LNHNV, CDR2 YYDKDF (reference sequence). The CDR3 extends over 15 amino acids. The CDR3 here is CATSRDGGKLYEQYF. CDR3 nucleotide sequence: TGTGCCACCAGCAGAGACGGCGGGAAGCTCTACGAGCAGTACTTC. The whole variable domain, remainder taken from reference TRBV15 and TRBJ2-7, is DAMVIQNPRYQVTQFGKPVTLSCSQTLNHNVMYWYQQKSSQAPKLLFHYYDKDFNNEADTPDNFQSRRPNTSFCFLDIRSPGLGDTAMYLCATSRDGGKLYEQYFGPGTRLTVT.

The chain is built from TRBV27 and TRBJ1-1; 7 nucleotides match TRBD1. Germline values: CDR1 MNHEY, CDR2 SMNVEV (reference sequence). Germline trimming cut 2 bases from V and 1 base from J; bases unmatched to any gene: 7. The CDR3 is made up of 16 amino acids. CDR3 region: CASSLITSGGNTEAFF. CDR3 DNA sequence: TGTGCCAGCAGTTTAATAACCTCAGGGGGGAACACTGAAGCTTTCTTT.

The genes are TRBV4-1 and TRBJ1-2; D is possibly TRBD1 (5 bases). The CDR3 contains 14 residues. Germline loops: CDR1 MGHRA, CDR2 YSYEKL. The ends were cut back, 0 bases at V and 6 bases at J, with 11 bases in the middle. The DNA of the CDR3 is TGCGCCAGCAGCCAAGAATTCAGGGAAGATGGCTACACCTTC. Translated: CASSQEFREDGYTF.

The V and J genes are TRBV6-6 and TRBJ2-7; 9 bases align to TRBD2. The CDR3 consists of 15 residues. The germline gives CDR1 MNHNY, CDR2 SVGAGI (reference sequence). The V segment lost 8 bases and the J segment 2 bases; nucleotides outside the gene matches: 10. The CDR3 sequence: CASAPSSGRTYEQYF. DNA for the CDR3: TGTGCCAGCGCCCCAAGTAGCGGGAGAACCTACGAGCAGTACTTC.

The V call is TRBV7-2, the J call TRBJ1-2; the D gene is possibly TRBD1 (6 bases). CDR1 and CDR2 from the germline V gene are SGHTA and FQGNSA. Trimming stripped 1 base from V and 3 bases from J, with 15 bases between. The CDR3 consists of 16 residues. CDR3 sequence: CASSLGGGAWDYGYTF. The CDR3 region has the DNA TGTGCCAGCAGCTTAGGAGGGGGGGCCTGGGACTATGGCTACACCTTC.